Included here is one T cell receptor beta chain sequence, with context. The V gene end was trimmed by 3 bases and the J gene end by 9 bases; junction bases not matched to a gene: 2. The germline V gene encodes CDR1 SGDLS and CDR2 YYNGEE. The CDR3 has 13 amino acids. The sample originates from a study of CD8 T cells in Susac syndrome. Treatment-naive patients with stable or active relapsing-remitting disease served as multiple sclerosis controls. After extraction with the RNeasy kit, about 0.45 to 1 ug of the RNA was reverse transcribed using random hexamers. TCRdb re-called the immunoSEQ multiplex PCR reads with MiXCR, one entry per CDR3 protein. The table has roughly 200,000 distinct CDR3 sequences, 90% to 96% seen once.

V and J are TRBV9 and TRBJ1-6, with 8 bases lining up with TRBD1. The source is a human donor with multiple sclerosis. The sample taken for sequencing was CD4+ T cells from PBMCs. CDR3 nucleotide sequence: TGTGCCAGCAGCGCGACAGGGGTTTCACCCCTCCACTTT. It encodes CASSATGVSPLHF.